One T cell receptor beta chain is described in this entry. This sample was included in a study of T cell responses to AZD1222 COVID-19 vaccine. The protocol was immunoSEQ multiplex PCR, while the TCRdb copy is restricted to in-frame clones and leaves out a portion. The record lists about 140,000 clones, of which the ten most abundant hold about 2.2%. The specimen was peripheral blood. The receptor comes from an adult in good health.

In DNA form, the CDR3 reads TGCAGTGCTAGTGGGGGGGAGAGCTACAATGAGCAGTTCTTC. Protein: CSASGGESYNEQFF. V and J are TRBV20-1 and TRBJ2-1; 7 bases match TRBD2. V was pared by 3 bases and J by 3 bases, with 5 bases of the junction left unmatched. The CDR3 sequence is 14 residues long. From germline, CDR1 is DFQATT and CDR2 SNEGSKA (reference sequence).